The text below deals with one T cell receptor beta chain. The entry originates in a study of blood T cell repertoires in COVID-19. Study-level background: PBMCs, B-cell-depleted T cells, or T cells provided the cDNA or gDNA that made up the material.

Trimming left V 2 bases short and J 1 base short, with 8 bases between. Germline V gene data show CDR1 as SEHNR and CDR2 as FQNEAQ (reference sequence). CDR3 length: 14 amino acids. Authors' methods: Amplification of reference gene primers provided the estimated nucleated cell counts. The repertoire was sequenced with immunoSEQ multiplex PCR; TCRdb's copy has only in-frame clones and lacks some. V, J and clone size are taken as reported in that table, and D and trimming were inferred from the DNA itself. The table includes around 110,000 clones, 90% detected once. Sequenced: peripheral blood. This sequence originates from a human donor with active COVID-19. The donor label of this sample is uncertain. The chain combines TRBV7-9 with TRBJ2-5; a possible D gene is TRBD1 (6 bases). The CDR3 DNA follows: TGTGCCAGCAGCTTAAACAGGGTCCAAGAGACCCAGTACTTC. It specifies CASSLNRVQETQYF. Drawing the rest from reference TRBV7-9 and TRBJ2-5, the complete variable domain is DTGVSQNPRHKITKRGQNVTFRCDPISEHNRLYWYRQTLGQGPEFLTYFQNEAQLEKSRLLSDRFSAERPKGSFSTLEIQRTEQGDSAMYLCASSLNRVQETQYFGPGTRLLVL.